The rows below give T cell receptor beta chains drawn from one sample of a study of CXCR3-negative and CXCR3-positive naive CD8 T cells. TCRdb reprocessed the 5' RACE reads; each CDR3 protein has one entry and no DNA is given. The sample totals about 89,000 distinct CDR3 sequences; its top ten clones hold less than 0.6%. Sequencing used naive CXCR3+ CD8+ T cells from blood. The receptors were gathered from a human donor in good health. Some clones in this sample may be carry-over from other donors' samples. The CDR3 runs from the conserved cysteine through the conserved F or W. Each record gives: J gene, CDR3 length, V gene, CDR3 protein.

TRBJ2-1 | 17 | TRBV29-1 | CSVEAWETSGRVNEQFF
TRBJ2-2 | 14 | TRBV12-3/TRBV12-4 | CASSPLSRIEELFF
TRBJ1-2 | 14 | TRBV20-1 | CSAYAGTGAPGYTF
TRBJ2-7 | 14 | TRBV11-3 | CASSPASGSDEQYF
TRBJ2-5 | 15 | TRBV15 | CATSRDVWGEETQYF
TRBJ1-4 | 12 | TRBV12-3/TRBV12-4 | CASGQGAEKLFF
TRBJ1-2 | 14 | TRBV27 | CASSYGTGTYGYTF
TRBJ2-3 | 14 | TRBV7-8 | CASIGTGGTDTQYF
TRBJ1-2 | 14 | TRBV30 | CAWSAAGIDYGYTF
TRBJ2-4 | 12 | TRBV28 | CASSFGLNIQYF
TRBJ2-3 | 14 | TRBV2 | CASSEVGARDTQYF
TRBJ2-4 | 14 | TRBV7-9 | CASSSRQGIDIQYF
TRBJ2-1 | 16 | TRBV5-1 | CASSLFPDSSYNEQFF
TRBJ2-2 | 13 | TRBV29-1 | CSVQMENTGELFF
TRBJ2-7 | 14 | TRBV23-1 | CASSHWDRDHEQYF
TRBJ2-3 | 14 | TRBV28 | CASSVGLATDTQYF
TRBJ2-7 | 18 | TRBV19 | CASSIDLTGTGGSYEQYF
TRBJ2-4 | 15 | TRBV5-1 | CASSLGTVAKNIQYF
TRBJ2-7 | 15 | TRBV12-3/TRBV12-4 | CASSPGSGGLYEQYF
TRBJ2-3 | 14 | TRBV7-9 | CASSPGHPGDTQYF
TRBJ1-6 | 14 | TRBV28 | CASTPGWDGSPLHF
TRBJ2-1 | 15 | TRBV5-6 | CASSLAESSYNEQFF
TRBJ2-1 | 15 | TRBV6-4 | CASSATSGGNNEQFF
TRBJ2-1 | 15 | TRBV18 | CASSNPGQGLREQFF
TRBJ1-5 | 14 | TRBV12-3/TRBV12-4 | CASSGGPYNQPQHF
TRBJ2-7 | 15 | TRBV28 | CASRGSGGSSYEQYF
TRBJ2-5 | 14 | TRBV28 | CAPQRGAPGETQYF
TRBJ2-1 | 16 | TRBV9 | CASSPRSGRSYNEQFF
TRBJ2-7 | 13 | TRBV28 | CASSLTGTHEQYF
TRBJ2-4 | 18 | TRBV27 | CASSSLGPVGVAKNIQYF